One T cell receptor beta chain is described in this entry. It has no known antigen specificity. No per-base quality is available; no much larger clone lies one base away. This specimen belongs to a study of blood T cells in healthy people across ages (dated by TCRdb to about 2015). For the study in its entirety: In model experiments, template switching captured roughly one uniquely barcoded TCR beta cDNA molecule for every two T cells. Using deep sequencing normalized with unique cDNA molecular identifiers, the study measured how TCR beta repertoire diversity changes with age. The donors were split into four age groups: young (average about 15 years), middle-aged (39), aged (approximately 60) and long-lived (roughly 80). To avoid experimental bias, donors of different ages were distributed randomly across sequencing lanes. The study analyzed two additional independent replicas of 1 million unique cDNA reads from the same blood draw for two donors, one aged 18 to 30 and one aged 80 or older.

Here is what the overall study found, with its caveats: Because donor CMV infection status was unknown, age-related changes in expanded clonotypes were potentially confounded. Estimates of total diversity based on one million sequenced T cells were regarded as lower bounds and as underestimates. Observed TCR beta diversity correlated strongly with the percentage of naive T cells measured by flow cytometry. Since profiling was done on bulk unsorted PBMCs, naive and antigen-experienced compartments could not be conclusively compared. Observed TCR beta diversity per million T cells fell roughly linearly with age, and a significant reduction was already apparent by age roughly 40. Compared with the aged group, the long-lived group had more naive CD4+ T cells, fewer expanded clones and increased TCR diversity, a pattern suggesting age selection.

Libraries were prepared through 5' RACE. TCRdb names Illumina HiSeq 2500 as the instrument used. A second PCR of roughly 6 to 12 cycles was performed with a sample-barcoded 5' primer and a J-beta primer mix. Each TCR beta cDNA molecule received a unique molecular identifier from a template-switch 5' adaptor carrying 12 random nucleotides. Each sample yielded at least 3 million CDR3-containing paired-end reads. The Mint cDNA synthesis kit, primed by a TRBC-specific oligonucleotide, was used to synthesize first-strand cDNA from all RNA. Following uracil-DNA glycosylase treatment, a first 18-cycle PCR with universal primers M1SS and BC2_uni_R was performed on all cDNA. For the original study's pipeline: Normalization of each sample was performed by random selection of 1 million high-quality reads, each carrying a distinct molecular identifier. Instead of being binned into consensus sequences, reads with shared molecular identifiers were discarded. CDR3 identification, clonotype clustering and error correction used MiTCR with a Q25 quality threshold and the strictest error-elimination algorithm. A nonparametric unseen species model using Euler transformation provided a lower-bound estimate of total TCR beta diversity. Through fastp at Q25 and MiXCR, TCRdb rebuilt clones from the public reads, retaining in-frame beta chains. Rows with a matching CDR3 protein are joined into one entry that keeps the most common DNA and genes. The V and J calls were not made by the authors but by TCRdb's processing. Counted in this sample were about 900,000 distinct CDR3 sequences; about 48% of them appeared once. The top ten hold about an eighth of the sample.

V sheds 0 bases and J sheds 6 bases, leaving 18 bases between their ends. From cysteine to phenylalanine, the CDR3 is 16 amino acids long. The retained sequence is limited to the CDR3, 48 bases, with the frame set at the first base. Looking up the germline V gene (reference sequence) yields CDR1 DFQATT and CDR2 SNEGSKA. The approximately 39 donors, aged roughly 6 to 90 years, were systemically healthy Caucasian individuals from Russia. About 9.6 milliliters of peripheral blood were collected from each donor into EDTA-treated Vacutainer tubes. PBMCs were isolated by Ficoll-Paque density-gradient centrifugation, with at least 6 million obtained per sample. Total RNA was extracted from PBMCs with Trizol reagent, with at least 6 micrograms obtained per sample. For every donor, an aliquot of PBMCs went through flow cytometry to measure the percentages of naive CD45RAhigh/CD27high T cells.

The V and J genes are TRBV20-1 and TRBJ1-5; there is no confident call for the D gene. Sequenced sample: blood. This sequence was found in a man aged 30-40 years in good health. The CDR3 here reads CSARDRAGGFGQPQHF. The DNA sequence follows: TGCAGTGCTAGAGATAGGGCCGGCGGTTTCGGTCAGCCCCAGCATTTT.